One sample yielded the 14 T cell receptor beta chains listed below, sequenced in a study of blood T cell repertoires in COVID-19. The assay was immunoSEQ multiplex PCR, and TCRdb's table has in-frame clones only and misses some. The sample has fewer than 90,000 clones, roughly 86% seen once. Sequenced material: peripheral blood. All receptors come from a man aged 70-80 years with acute or convalescent COVID-19.

J is TRBJ1-3 and V is TRBV9, with D uncertain. Trimming removed 0 bases from V and 4 bases from J, with 8 bases in between. The CDR3 has 14 amino acids. CDR1 is SGDLS and CDR2 is YYNGEE in the germline V gene. The CDR3 sequence is CASSVVGGGNTIYF. DNA for the CDR3: TGTGCCAGCAGCGTAGTAGGAGGGGGAAACACCATATATTTT.

The chain has TRBV19 and TRBJ2-6; 7 nucleotides agree with TRBD1. Germline trimming cut 3 bases from V and 0 bases from J; bases unmatched to any gene: 11. The CDR3 is 19 residues long. Germline loops: CDR1 LNHDA, CDR2 SQIVND (reference sequence). CDR3: CASSIAAGTASSGANVLTF. CDR3 nucleotide sequence: TGTGCCAGTAGTATCGCCGCCGGGACAGCCAGCTCTGGGGCCAACGTCCTGACTTTC.

V is TRBV6-5 and J is TRBJ1-2, with D tentatively TRBD1 (6 bases). CDR1 is MNHEY and CDR2 is SVGAGI in the germline V gene. V lost 0 bases to trimming and J lost 4 bases, with 15 bases between them. The CDR3 contains 16 residues. The CDR3 bases are TGTGCCAGCAGTTACTCCCCCTTGGACAGAGTCTATGGCTACACCTTC. It yields the protein CASSYSPLDRVYGYTF.

The chain employs TRBV6-5 and TRBJ2-2; TRBD2 matches 15 bases. This CDR3 has 16 amino acids. The trim removed 4 bases at V and 6 bases at J, leaving 3 bases unmatched. Germline assignment: CDR1 MNHEY and CDR2 SVGAGI. The CDR3 DNA reads as TGTGCCAGCAGTTCAGGACTAGCGGGAGGGGCCGGGGAGCTGTTTTTT. Translated: CASSSGLAGGAGELFF.

This clone was observed a few times. The rearrangement links TRBV10-3 to TRBJ2-2, with a possible D match to TRBD1 (6 bases). The CDR3 extends over 15 amino acids. CDR1 and CDR2 from the germline V gene are ENHRY and SYGVKD. Trimming left V 3 bases short and J 3 bases short, with 11 bases between. The CDR3 sequence is CAISDAGADTGELFF. The CDR3 DNA reads TGTGCCATCAGTGACGCAGGGGCGGACACCGGGGAGCTGTTTTTT.

The chain carries TRBV7-2 and TRBJ1-1; D perhaps matches TRBD1 (5 bases). This CDR3 is built from 17 residues. The germline gives CDR1 SGHTA, CDR2 FQGNSA. Trimming took off 0 bases at V and 0 bases at J, with 14 bases between the two ends. Here the CDR3 DNA reads TGTGCCAGCAGCTTAGCGCAAAGGACAATTATGAACACTGAAGCTTTCTTT. Translated, it gives CASSLAQRTIMNTEAFF. Full variable domain (rest looked up from reference TRBV7-2 and TRBJ1-1): GAGVSQSPSNKVTEKGKDVELRCDPISGHTALYWYRQSLGQGLEFLIYFQGNSAPDKSGLPSDRFSAERTGGSVSTLTIQRTQQEDSAVYLCASSLAQRTIMNTEAFFGQGTRLTVV.

Written as DNA, the CDR3 is TGTGCCAGCAGCTCGGGAGGGACAAGCTCTGGAAACACCATATATTTT. It codes for CASSSGGTSSGNTIYF. J is TRBJ1-3 and V is TRBV7-6; D may be TRBD1 (6 bases). The germline gives CDR1 SGHVS, CDR2 FNYEAQ. This CDR3 region has 16 residues. The V gene lost 4 bases and the J gene lost 0 bases, with 13 bases spanning the gap. The whole variable domain, remainder taken from reference TRBV7-6 and TRBJ1-3, is GAGVSQSPRYKVTKRGQDVALRCDPISGHVSLYWYRQALGQGPEFLTYFNYEAQQDKSGLPNDRFSAERPEGSISTLTIQRTEQRDSAMYRCASSSGGTSSGNTIYFGEGSWLTVV.

This clone turned up a few times. V and J are TRBV5-6 and TRBJ2-2; TRBD1 is a possible D gene (5 bases). From germline, CDR1 is SGHDT and CDR2 YYEEEE. This CDR3 spans 17 amino acids. The V and J ends lost 9 bases and 2 bases respectively, with 23 bases between them. Here the CDR3 reads CATRKGTGRENTGELFF. The CDR3, as DNA: TGTGCCACCCGAAAGGGAACGGGCAGGGAAAACACCGGGGAGCTGTTTTTT.

This sequence joins TRBV5-4 and TRBJ2-1, with 8 bases matching TRBD2. The CDR3 has 14 residues. The V gene end was trimmed by 4 bases and the J gene end by 1 base; junction bases not matched to a gene: 1. The germline CDR1 and CDR2 sequences are SGHNT and YYREEE (reference sequence). The CDR3 spells CASSRGGSYNEQFF. The DNA of the CDR3 is TGTGCCAGCAGCCGCGGGGGGTCCTACAATGAGCAGTTCTTC.

This clone has a single count. J is TRBJ2-1 and V is TRBV12-3 or TRBV12-4, with 8 bases that match TRBD2. The J segment lost 16 bases and the V segment lost 5 bases, leaving 7 bases of the junction unmatched. The CDR3 has 11 amino acids. The CDR3 DNA sequence: TGTGCCAGCAGTCAGGGCGGGGGGTGCTTCTTC. It specifies CASSQGGGCFF.

The CDR3 loop reads CASSQVQGIRAFF. The CDR3, as DNA: TGTGCCAGCAGCCAAGTACAGGGGATACGGGCTTTCTTT. The rearrangement uses TRBV3-1 (or the pseudogene TRBV3-2) and TRBJ1-1, with 7 bases fitting TRBD1. Germline V gene sequence: CDR1 LGHDT, CDR2 YNNKEL (reference sequence). Losses at the gene ends were 1 base for V and 11 bases for J; bases not matched to a gene: 7. The CDR3 covers 13 residues.

The rearrangement uses TRBV4-3 and TRBJ2-2; D gene ambiguous. The CDR3 loop spans 14 amino acids. Per the germline V gene, CDR1 is LGHNA and CDR2 is YSLEER. V was trimmed by 2 bases and J by 1 base, leaving 5 bases between them. DNA for the CDR3: TGCGCCAGCAGCCAAACAAGGAACACCGGGGAGCTGTTTTTT. This gives the protein CASSQTRNTGELFF.

V and J are TRBV9 and TRBJ2-5; TRBD2 might be the D (7 bases). The germline V gene has CDR1 SGDLS and CDR2 YYNGEE. The CDR3 is 15 residues long. V was shortened by 3 bases and J by 5 bases, with 17 bases between the two germline ends. The CDR3 reads CASSAQAGAGETQYF. The CDR3 DNA reads as TGTGCCAGCAGCGCCCAGGCGGGGGCCGGGGAGACCCAGTACTTC.

This sequence joins TRBV28 and TRBJ2-2; the D gene is possibly TRBD1 (5 bases). CDR1 is MDHEN, CDR2 SYDVKM, per germline. The CDR3 sequence is 14 residues long. V gave up 6 bases and J gave up 3 bases, with 11 bases separating them. The CDR3 DNA is TGTGCCAGCAGGAGTTCAGGGTACACCGGGGAGCTGTTTTTT. Translated: CASRSSGYTGELFF.